The present T cell receptor beta chain was sequenced within a study of T cell responses to AZD1222 COVID-19 vaccine. Findings of the study overall: It should be noted that donors were predominantly white British and more often female, and clonal diversity was possibly underestimated. Repertoire samples came only from after the peak T cell response. At study baseline, merely roughly 6 AZD1222 recipients were seropositive.

Recipients boosted at about 4 weeks or about 12 weeks are pooled. Note on this clone: Antigen specificity is unknown.

TCRdb keeps only in-frame clones here, not all; method: immunoSEQ multiplex PCR. The table records about 81,000 clones, 86% of them present only once. The V and J ends lost 0 bases and 4 bases respectively, with 16 bases between them. Germline CDR1 MGHRA, CDR2 YSYEKL. The CDR3 is 16 residues long. The TCR was taken from an adult who received the AZD1222 COVID-19 vaccine. Sequenced here: peripheral blood, sampled 28 days after the second AZD1222 dose. J is TRBJ2-7 and V is TRBV4-1; no reliable D call. The CDR3 coding sequence is TGCGCCAGCAGCCAAGAACCCCCTCCACCCCATTACGAGCAGTACTTC. Translated, it gives CASSQEPPPPHYEQYF.